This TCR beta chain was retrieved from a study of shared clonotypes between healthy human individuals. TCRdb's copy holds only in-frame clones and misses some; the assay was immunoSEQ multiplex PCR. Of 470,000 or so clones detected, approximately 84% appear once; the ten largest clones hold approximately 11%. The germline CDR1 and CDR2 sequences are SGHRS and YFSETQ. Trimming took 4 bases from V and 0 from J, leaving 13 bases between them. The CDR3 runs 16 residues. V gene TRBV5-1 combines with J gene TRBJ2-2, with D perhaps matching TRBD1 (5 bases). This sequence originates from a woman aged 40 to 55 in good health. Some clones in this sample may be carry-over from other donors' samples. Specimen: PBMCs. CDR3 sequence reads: CASSAYRRANTGELFF. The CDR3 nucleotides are TGCGCCAGCAGCGCCTACAGGAGAGCGAACACCGGGGAGCTGTTTTTT.